The clone carrying this TCR beta chain was recorded only once. Its antigen remains unidentified. The CDR3 has 15 residues. Per the germline V gene, CDR1 is MNHEY and CDR2 is SVGAGI. V was pared by 7 bases and J by 4 bases, with 10 bases of the junction left unmatched. The PCR had 60 Vbeta and 13 Jbeta primers. This table comes from immunoSEQ multiplex PCR, and its TCRdb copy is limited to in-frame clones, with some not included. The table includes about 130,000 clones, approximately 61% detected once. This record comes from a study of cytomegalovirus exposure and HLA in healthy donors. Study results and caveats: The study listed approximately 170 cytomegalovirus-associated TCR beta chains. Presence/absence analyses assumed roughly uniform sequencing depth across donors, which may not hold.

The material sequenced was PBMCs. The receptor's source is a woman between 40 and 55 years old in good health and CMV-seronegative. The chain has TRBV6-5 and TRBJ2-7; TRBD1 matches 10 bases. The chain's CDR3 is CASNGAGDRGYEQYF. CDR3 bases: TGTGCCAGCAACGGGGCCGGGGACAGGGGTTACGAGCAGTACTTC.